This TCR beta chain was sequenced for a study of control samples from healthy donors and cancer patients. Repertoires were generated with immunoSEQ multiplex PCR, while TCRdb's copy carries only in-frame clones and drops some. The table shows about 73,000 clones, with roughly 87% occurring only once. This TCR was sampled from a woman aged 50 to 60 in good health. Sequenced input: blood.

Here the CDR3 reads CASGDRLMNTEAFF. The CDR3 bases are TGTGCCAGCGGGGACAGGTTAATGAACACTGAAGCTTTCTTT. The chain has TRBV6-5 and TRBJ1-1; 8 positions match TRBD1. Germline CDR1 MNHEY, CDR2 SVGAGI. This CDR3 is 14 amino acids long. The V segment lost 8 bases and the J segment 0 bases; nucleotides outside the gene matches: 5.